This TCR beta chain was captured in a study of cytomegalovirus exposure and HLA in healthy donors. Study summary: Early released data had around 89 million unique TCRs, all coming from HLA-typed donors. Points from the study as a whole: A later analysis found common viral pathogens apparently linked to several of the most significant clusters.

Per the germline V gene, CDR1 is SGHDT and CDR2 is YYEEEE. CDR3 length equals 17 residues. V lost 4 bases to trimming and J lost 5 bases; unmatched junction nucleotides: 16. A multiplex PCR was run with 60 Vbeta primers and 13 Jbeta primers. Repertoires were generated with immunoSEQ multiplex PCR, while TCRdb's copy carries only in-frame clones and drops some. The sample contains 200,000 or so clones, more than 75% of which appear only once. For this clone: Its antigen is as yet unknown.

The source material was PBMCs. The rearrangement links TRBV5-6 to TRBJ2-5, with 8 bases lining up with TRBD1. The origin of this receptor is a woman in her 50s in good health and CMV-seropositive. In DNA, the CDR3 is TGTGCCAGCAGCGTTGGGGGACAGGCTCCCCTAAGGGAGACCCAGTACTTC. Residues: CASSVGGQAPLRETQYF.